This section outlines one TCR beta chain sequence together with its context. This clone appeared a few times. The clone's antigen remains unknown. Base qualities are not at hand, and no much larger clone is one base apart. The cohort comprised fewer than 700 healthy bone marrow donors. At the time of sampling, every cohort member was nominally healthy, though immune exposures that went unrecorded were likely present. The donor was CMV seronegative and was included in the group of 352 seronegative cohort members. A peripheral blood sample was collected from each donor, and TCR beta sequencing was performed on peripheral blood mononuclear cells. The Qiagen DNeasy Blood Extraction Kit was used to extract genomic DNA from the blood cell samples. Libraries were made using the immunoSEQ multiplex PCR assay. The multiplex PCR relied on a mix of 60 forward primers for TCR Vbeta segments and 13 reverse primers for TCR Jbeta segments. Amplification of the CDR3 region of rearranged TCR beta genes was performed with a multiplex PCR assay on genomic DNA. Amplified TCR beta libraries were sequenced as 87-base-pair reads on the Illumina HiSeq System. The authors processed their data as follows. A later analysis tallied 75 million to 85 million unique TCR beta chains across the 550 to 850 repertoires, and some 12 million of those chains were shared by two or more donors. Raw reads were error-corrected and collapsed into unique sequences by a nearest-neighbor algorithm in which closely related sequences were merged to remove PCR and sequencing errors. CDR3 sequences were aligned to IMGT reference sequences to assign V, D and J gene segments. For a sequence to be retained, a match of at least six nucleotides to both a V gene segment and a J gene segment was required. Rearrangements were called productive when the CDR3 lacked stop codons and stayed in frame with V and J; all others were non-productive. CDR3 was defined according to IMGT convention as the region running from the second conserved V-encoded cysteine to the conserved J-encoded phenylalanine. The earlier analysis of some 580 of the donors excluded any sequence lacking an unambiguous match to a single V gene segment. In an earlier analysis of approximately 590 of the donors, a V segment was called functional when productive rearrangements were above 56.7%, and segregating when the standard deviation between donors exceeded 5%. A statistical classification framework was built for diagnosing cytomegalovirus status from the catalog of TCR beta chain sequences. A later analysis assigned V and J genes by comparing TCR nucleotide sequences with IMGT/GENE-DB human TR gene sequences. The TCRdist pipeline was used in a later analysis to assign CDR3 sequences and most-parsimonious VDJ recombination scenarios. In a later analysis, every TCR beta chain was defined by the combination of its CDR3 amino acid sequence and its V-gene family, and reads without a unique V-gene family were dropped. In a later analysis, fewer than 600 highly shared, low-generation-probability nucleotide sequences were removed to address suspected cross-contamination and a sequencing artifact. For each public chain, a later analysis derived a clonal expansion index from normalized ranks of inferred template counts within each repertoire. Generation probabilities in a later analysis came from a VDJ recombination model fitted to out-of-frame rearrangements, and those results were checked against IGoR. In a later analysis, hypergeometric tests were used to score TCR-TCR, TCR-HLA and TCR-CMV co-occurrence, with a repertoire-size bias correction applied to TCR pairs. A later analysis estimated false discovery rates by permuting HLA or CMV assignments 20 times. In a later analysis, co-occurring TCRs were grouped using DBSCAN, with TCRdist sequence similarity added in when clustering inside HLA-allele-positive subsets. Repertoires with fewer than 30,000 or more than 120,000 public chains were left out of co-occurrence clustering, as were about five repertoires with anomalous nucleotide sharing. TCRdb retrieved this table from immuneACCESS and kept in-frame rearrangements only. Not all clones are present; in checked studies, unresolved V genes account for under half, and no reason is known for the remainder. V and J calls plus clone size are reproduced from that table; the DNA served to infer D and trimming. This sample comprises under 200,000 clones, about 77% of them detected only once. Together, the top ten hold about 1.3% of the sample.

For CDR1 and CDR2, the germline V gene (reference sequence) lists SGHAT and FQDESV. The CDR3 contains 17 residues, cysteine and phenylalanine counted. The read is trimmed to its CDR3 DNA, 51 bases read in frame from base 1. The V end loses 5 bases and the J end loses 2 bases, and a stretch of 18 bases separates them. This sample was taken from a study of cytomegalovirus exposure and HLA in healthy donors (dated by TCRdb to the late 2010s). General notes on the study: In an earlier analysis of roughly 590 of the donors, about 260 Gb of sequence data and some 100 million unique TCR beta sequences from 150 million to 200 million T cells were reported. An early release that covered 640 HLA-typed donors contained around 300 gigabases of sequencing data and tens of millions of unique TCR sequences. Of the roughly 400 genotyped donors, over 65% fell in the genetic ancestry cluster associated with self-reported Caucasian donors. The study aimed to test whether cataloging public T cell receptors could reveal signatures of past pathogen exposure. The study used immunosequencing to profile the T cell repertoires of some 600 subjects and linked those repertoires to cytomegalovirus serostatus. In addition to the first cohort of hundreds of subjects, a separate validation cohort of 120 different subjects was used. The study combined high-throughput TCR immunosequencing, statistical association of individual TCRs with disease status, and machine learning to predict cytomegalovirus infection status. A later analysis re-examined previously published TCR beta repertoires from more than 650 donors and added high-resolution HLA genotyping to investigate patterns of TCR occurrence. In the later analysis, no new phenotypic data were used to find candidate immune exposures; instead, reliance was placed on TCR beta sequences and their occurrence across donors. To decide whether each TCR beta V gene segment behaved as functional or pseudogenic, an earlier analysis of some 570 of the donors relied on high-throughput TCR beta sequencing. Donor age, sex, ethnicity and CMV serostatus were collected together with the repertoire data. Genome-wide SNP genotypes for about 55% of the 666 donors were used in a later genetic analysis, which treated that subset as a discovery cohort. Every discovery cohort repertoire had been produced on one sequencing platform. Both class I and class II loci were covered by HLA typing, at four-digit resolution. The number of typed donors differed by locus: 629-630 for A, B, C, DRB1 and DQB1; approximately 530 for DQA1; 606 for DPA1; and some 470 for DPB1. A handful of DR-DQ haplotypes were handled as single units for association and clustering because linkage in the cohort was strong. Among a few hundred genotyped donors of the cohort, an average of 235,054 unique TCR beta nucleotide sequences were sequenced per donor, roughly 18% of them non-productive.

General conclusions and limits of the study: Only TCR beta chains were sequenced in this cohort, and the absence of alpha or paired-chain data limited detectable features. In a later analysis, HLA-associated TCR beta chains showed more clonal expansion and lower generation probabilities than non-associated chains that were equally common. Across donors, most TCR sequences were observed very rarely, whereas some public TCRs were present in many individuals. According to the authors, the approach could potentially be generalized to other disease states and immunological phenotypes. Correlated functional status among segregating V segments might be attributable to linkage disequilibrium, but an unknown experimental factor could not be ruled out. Because some donors lacked HLA typing at each locus, the association tests relied only on the typed subset. Specific HLA alleles were associated with 15,000 to 20,000 TCR beta sequences at a false discovery rate of 0.05 in a later analysis. In vitro tests confirmed that a few of the cytomegalovirus-associated TCR beta chains recognize cytomegalovirus antigens. In a later analysis, TCR association rates were found to vary across HLA loci, with the most associated TCRs seen for DRB1 alleles and the fewest for HLA-C alleles. When HLA alleles, especially DR and DQ, strongly co-occurred, TCR associations were difficult to assign to individual alleles. Several of the top co-occurrence clusters appeared to be linked to parvovirus B19, influenza, CMV and Epstein-Barr virus, according to a later analysis. Because the 87-base-pair reads could not distinguish some IMGT-functional V segments, including TRBV6-2 and TRBV6-3, those segments were excluded. Sequencing depth was assumed to be roughly uniform across donors in the presence/absence analyses, though that assumption may not hold. In a later genetic analysis, fewer N-insertions in productive TCRs were reported among donors in an Asian-associated ancestry cluster than the approximately 710-donor mean. V-gene and J-gene trimming of TCR beta chains was associated with a missense DCLRE1C variant in a later genetic analysis, and the association was replicated in an independent cohort. A further reported finding was that TCR beta sequences accurately predicted the HLA-A and HLA-B alleles for most subjects in the first cohort. In an earlier analysis of approximately 590 of the donors, most TCR beta V segments appeared in productive rearrangements about 87% or about 30% of the time, broadly matching IMGT annotations. Cytomegalovirus status was reported to be diagnosed by the classifier with high specificity and sensitivity in both the original and validation cohorts. A cluster of highly shared sequence variants was judged likely to be a technical artifact of the sequencing pipeline. In a later analysis, most CMV-associated TCR beta chains were found to appear HLA-restricted, with HLA associations seemingly driven largely by CMV exposure. For the cohort, immune exposure information was limited to CMV serostatus. In the study, 150 to 200 TCR beta chains were listed as associated with cytomegalovirus. Because counts were too low, about 15 rarely observed V segments, including chromosome 9 orphons, were left out of the earlier analysis of 587 of the donors.

The sample consisted of PBMCs. The clonotype originates from a man aged 30-40 years in good health and CMV-seronegative. The rearranged segments are TRBV11-1 and TRBJ2-2; the D gene assignment is ambiguous. The nucleotides read TGTGCCAGCAGCCCTTGGGCCTCACTTACCAACACCGGGGAGCTGTTTTTT. Translated, it reads CASSPWASLTNTGELFF.